The rows below give T cell receptor beta chains drawn from one sample of a study of cytomegalovirus exposure and HLA in healthy donors. The method was immunoSEQ multiplex PCR; TCRdb's version includes in-frame clones alone and lacks a portion of them. The table includes under 200,000 clones, approximately 84% detected once. The sequenced sample was PBMCs. These receptors were taken from a woman between 45 and 60 years old in good health and CMV-seropositive. CDR3s include the opening cysteine and the closing phenylalanine or tryptophan. The D gene is left open where the match is weak. Size tells how often a clone was seen (once, few, many) or the class of an expanded clone, and some rows leave it out.

clone_size: few; v_call: TRBV7-2; j_call: TRBJ2-3; d_call: NA; cdr3_length: 15; cdr3_aa: CASSYRDLYTDTQYF; cdr3_nt: TGTGCCAGCAGCTACCGGGACTTATACACAGATACGCAGTATTTT
clone_size: NA; v_call: TRBV29-1; j_call: TRBJ2-7; d_call: NA; cdr3_length: 13; cdr3_aa: CSVDSRGAYEQYF; cdr3_nt: TGCAGCGTTGATAGCAGGGGGGCCTACGAGCAGTACTTC
clone_size: NA; v_call: TRBV4-1; j_call: TRBJ1-3; d_call: TRBD1; cdr3_length: 19; cdr3_aa: CASSQEGPQGAYSGNTIYF; cdr3_nt: TGCGCCAGCAGCCAAGAAGGCCCACAGGGGGCCTACTCTGGAAACACCATATATTTT
clone_size: NA; v_call: TRBV4-2; j_call: TRBJ1-2; d_call: TRBD1; cdr3_length: 15; cdr3_aa: CASSLGTGDLDGYTF; cdr3_nt: TGTGCCAGCAGCTTGGGTACAGGGGATCTGGATGGCTACACCTTC
clone_size: NA; v_call: TRBV5-1; j_call: TRBJ1-2; d_call: NA; cdr3_length: 14; cdr3_aa: CASSLEGGIGGYTF; cdr3_nt: TGCGCCAGCAGCTTAGAAGGAGGGATAGGTGGCTACACCTTC
clone_size: few; v_call: TRBV7-8; j_call: TRBJ2-7; d_call: TRBD1; cdr3_length: 15; cdr3_aa: CASSLTGTASYEQYF; cdr3_nt: TGTGCCAGCAGCTTAACCGGGACAGCCTCCTACGAGCAGTACTTC
clone_size: NA; v_call: TRBV6-1; j_call: TRBJ2-7; d_call: TRBD1; cdr3_length: 15; cdr3_aa: CASRVDRDRLYEQYF; cdr3_nt: TGTGCCAGCAGGGTCGACCGGGACAGGCTCTACGAGCAGTACTTC
clone_size: NA; v_call: TRBV5-4; j_call: TRBJ1-4; d_call: TRBD1; cdr3_length: 15; cdr3_aa: CASSQAGTGVEKLFF; cdr3_nt: TGTGCCAGCAGCCAGGCCGGGACAGGGGTTGAAAAACTGTTTTTT
clone_size: NA; v_call: TRBV7-9; j_call: TRBJ1-2; d_call: NA; cdr3_length: 14; cdr3_aa: CASSLTPMVDGYTF; cdr3_nt: TGTGCCAGCAGCTTAACCCCTATGGTTGATGGCTACACCTTC
clone_size: once; v_call: TRBV5-1; j_call: TRBJ1-4; d_call: NA; cdr3_length: 14; cdr3_aa: CASSSDRINEKLFF; cdr3_nt: TGCGCCAGCAGCTCGGACAGAATTAATGAAAAACTGTTTTTT
clone_size: NA; v_call: TRBV27; j_call: TRBJ1-1; d_call: NA; cdr3_length: 13; cdr3_aa: CASSLGPNTEAFF; cdr3_nt: TGTGCCAGCAGCTTAGGGCCGAACACTGAAGCTTTCTTT
clone_size: once; v_call: TRBV6-1; j_call: TRBJ2-3; d_call: NA; cdr3_length: 13; cdr3_aa: CASKTGVSDTQYF; cdr3_nt: TGTGCCAGCAAGACGGGGGTTTCAGATACGCAGTATTTT
clone_size: NA; v_call: TRBV27; j_call: TRBJ2-1; d_call: NA; cdr3_length: 13; cdr3_aa: CAIRQGIYNEQFF; cdr3_nt: TGTGCTATCAGGCAGGGTATCTACAATGAGCAGTTCTTC
clone_size: few; v_call: TRBV18; j_call: TRBJ2-3; d_call: NA; cdr3_length: 13; cdr3_aa: CASSLGGTDTQYF; cdr3_nt: TGTGCCAGCTCACTCGGCGGGACAGATACGCAGTATTTT
clone_size: NA; v_call: TRBV6-1; j_call: TRBJ2-3; d_call: TRBD1; cdr3_length: 15; cdr3_aa: CASRRETGTTDTQYF; cdr3_nt: TGTGCCAGCAGGAGAGAGACAGGGACAACAGATACGCAGTATTTT
clone_size: once; v_call: TRBV6-6; j_call: TRBJ2-1; d_call: NA; cdr3_length: 13; cdr3_aa: CASSYSTVNEQFF; cdr3_nt: TGTGCCAGCAGTTACTCGACAGTAAATGAGCAGTTCTTC
clone_size: once; v_call: TRBV5-1; j_call: TRBJ1-1; d_call: TRBD1; cdr3_length: 18; cdr3_aa: CASSPGTGTGGVNTEAFF; cdr3_nt: TGCGCCAGCAGCCCTGGGACCGGGACAGGGGGGGTGAACACTGAAGCTTTCTTT
clone_size: NA; v_call: TRBV28; j_call: TRBJ2-7; d_call: TRBD1; cdr3_length: 14; cdr3_aa: CASSLGQGSYEQYF; cdr3_nt: TGTGCCAGCAGTCTTGGACAGGGGTCCTACGAGCAGTACTTC
clone_size: NA; v_call: TRBV2; j_call: TRBJ2-5; d_call: NA; cdr3_length: 14; cdr3_aa: CASAIDRQQETQYF; cdr3_nt: TGTGCCAGCGCGATCGACAGGCAACAAGAGACCCAGTACTTC
clone_size: few; v_call: TRBV4-3; j_call: TRBJ1-5; d_call: NA; cdr3_length: 18; cdr3_aa: CASSQDPPGAYSNQPQHF; cdr3_nt: TGCGCCAGCAGCCAAGATCCCCCCGGTGCCTATAGCAATCAGCCCCAGCATTTT
clone_size: NA; v_call: TRBV5-1; j_call: TRBJ2-1; d_call: TRBD2; cdr3_length: 15; cdr3_aa: CASSPGLAANNEQFF; cdr3_nt: TGCGCCAGCAGCCCGGGACTAGCGGCCAACAATGAGCAGTTCTTC
clone_size: NA; v_call: TRBV2; j_call: TRBJ2-5; d_call: NA; cdr3_length: 13; cdr3_aa: CASSGSPQETQYF; cdr3_nt: TGTGCCAGCAGTGGCTCCCCCCAGGAGACCCAGTACTTC
clone_size: NA; v_call: TRBV2; j_call: TRBJ1-5; d_call: NA; cdr3_length: 16; cdr3_aa: CASREREQYSNQPQHF; cdr3_nt: TGTGCCAGCAGGGAAAGGGAGCAGTATAGCAATCAGCCCCAGCATTTT
clone_size: NA; v_call: TRBV6-5; j_call: TRBJ2-2; d_call: TRBD1; cdr3_length: 16; cdr3_aa: CASSLSGTGDPGELFF; cdr3_nt: TGTGCCAGCAGTTTATCCGGGACAGGGGACCCCGGGGAGCTGTTTTTT
clone_size: once; v_call: TRBV29-1; j_call: TRBJ1-2; d_call: NA; cdr3_length: 13; cdr3_aa: CSVDPTGNYGYTF; cdr3_nt: TGCAGCGTTGATCCCACAGGGAACTATGGCTACACCTTC
clone_size: NA; v_call: TRBV28; j_call: TRBJ2-3; d_call: TRBD2; cdr3_length: 15; cdr3_aa: CASSQGGVGTDTQYF; cdr3_nt: TGTGCCAGCAGCCAGGGAGGGGTGGGCACAGATACGCAGTATTTT
clone_size: NA; v_call: TRBV6-6; j_call: TRBJ1-3; d_call: NA; cdr3_length: 16; cdr3_aa: CASSLAGHYSGNTIYF; cdr3_nt: TGTGCCAGCAGCTTGGCGGGTCACTACTCTGGAAACACCATATATTTT
clone_size: NA; v_call: TRBV6-6; j_call: TRBJ1-1; d_call: TRBD1; cdr3_length: 15; cdr3_aa: CASSKGTGMNTEAFF; cdr3_nt: TGTGCCAGCAGTAAAGGGACAGGGATGAACACTGAAGCTTTCTTT
clone_size: NA; v_call: TRBV11-2; j_call: TRBJ1-3; d_call: NA; cdr3_length: 13; cdr3_aa: CASSDFPGNTIYF; cdr3_nt: TGTGCCAGCAGTGACTTCCCTGGAAACACCATATATTTT
clone_size: NA; v_call: TRBV2; j_call: TRBJ1-5; d_call: NA; cdr3_length: 15; cdr3_aa: CASRPLGSTGQPQHF; cdr3_nt: TGTGCCAGCAGGCCTCTGGGGAGCACTGGGCAGCCCCAGCATTTT
clone_size: once; v_call: TRBV10-2; j_call: TRBJ2-3; d_call: NA; cdr3_length: 15; cdr3_aa: CASSPSLAKSATQYF; cdr3_nt: TGCGCCAGCAGTCCCAGCCTAGCCAAGAGCGCGACGCAGTATTTT
clone_size: NA; v_call: TRBV29-1; j_call: TRBJ1-2; d_call: NA; cdr3_length: 11; cdr3_aa: CSVGYNYGYTF; cdr3_nt: TGCAGCGTTGGCTATAACTATGGCTACACCTTC
clone_size: NA; v_call: TRBV28; j_call: TRBJ1-1; d_call: NA; cdr3_length: 12; cdr3_aa: CASDRAHTEAFF; cdr3_nt: TGTGCCAGCGACAGAGCGCACACTGAAGCTTTCTTT
clone_size: NA; v_call: TRBV6-1; j_call: TRBJ2-7; d_call: TRBD1; cdr3_length: 15; cdr3_aa: CASSFRDRGSYEQYF; cdr3_nt: TGTGCCAGCAGCTTTCGGGACAGGGGCTCCTACGAGCAGTACTTC
clone_size: NA; v_call: TRBV5-1; j_call: TRBJ1-2; d_call: NA; cdr3_length: 15; cdr3_aa: CASSDNSRPGNGYTF; cdr3_nt: TGCGCCAGCAGCGACAACAGCCGACCAGGGAATGGCTACACCTTC